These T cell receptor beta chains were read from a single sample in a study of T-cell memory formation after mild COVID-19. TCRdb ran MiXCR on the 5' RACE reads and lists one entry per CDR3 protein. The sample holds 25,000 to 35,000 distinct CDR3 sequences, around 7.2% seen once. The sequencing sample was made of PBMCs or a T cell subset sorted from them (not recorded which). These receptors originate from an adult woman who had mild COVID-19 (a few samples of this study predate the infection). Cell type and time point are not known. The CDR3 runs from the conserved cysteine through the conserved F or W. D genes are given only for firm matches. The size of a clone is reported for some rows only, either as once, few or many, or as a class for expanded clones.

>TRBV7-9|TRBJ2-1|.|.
CASSPGQLNEQFF
TGTGCCAGCAGCCCCGGACAGTTGAATGAGCAGTTCTTC
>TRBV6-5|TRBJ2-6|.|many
CASSYRRVSGANVLTF
TGTGCCAGCAGTTACAGACGCGTCTCTGGGGCCAACGTCCTGACTTTC
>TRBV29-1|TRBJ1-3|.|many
CSVNLGNSGNTIYF
TGCAGCGTTAATCTAGGTAACTCTGGAAACACCATATATTTT
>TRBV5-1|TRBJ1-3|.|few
CASSLSPGEGNTIYF
TGCGCCAGCAGCTTGTCACCGGGGGAAGGAAACACCATATATTTT
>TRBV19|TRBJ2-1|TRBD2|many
CASSGGLAEWEQFF
TGTGCCAGTAGCGGGGGACTAGCGGAGTGGGAGCAGTTCTTC
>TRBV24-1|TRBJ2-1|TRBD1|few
CATSGQTGPDNEQFF
TGTGCCACCAGTGGACAGACAGGGCCCGACAATGAGCAGTTCTTC
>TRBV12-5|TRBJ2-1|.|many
CASGLGDYGEQFF
TGTGCTAGTGGTTTGGGGGATTACGGTGAGCAGTTCTTC
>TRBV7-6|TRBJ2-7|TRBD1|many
CASSLESAGGHEQYF
TGTGCCAGCAGCTTAGAAAGTGCAGGGGGCCACGAGCAGTACTTC
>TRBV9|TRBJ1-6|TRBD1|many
CASSEGQGAPYNSPLHF
TGTGCCAGCAGCGAAGGACAGGGGGCGCCTTATAATTCACCCCTCCACTTT
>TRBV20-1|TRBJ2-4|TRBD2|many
CSAKLAGRLQYF
TGCAGTGCAAAGCTAGCGGGACGACTGCAGTACTTC
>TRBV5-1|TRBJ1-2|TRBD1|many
CASSLQGQGNYGYTF
TGCGCCAGCAGCTTGCAGGGACAGGGCAACTATGGCTACACCTTC
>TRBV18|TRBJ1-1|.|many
CASSPLQGRNTEAFF
TGTGCCAGCTCACCACTCCAGGGCCGGAACACTGAAGCTTTCTTT
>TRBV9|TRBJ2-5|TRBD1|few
CASKGGGETQYF
TGTGCCAGCAAAGGGGGCGGGGAGACCCAGTACTTC
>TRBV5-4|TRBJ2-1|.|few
CASSLDRTSYNEQFF
TGTGCCAGCAGCTTAGACAGGACCTCCTACAATGAGCAGTTCTTC
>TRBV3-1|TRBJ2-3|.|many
CASSQVDTQYF
TGTGCCAGCAGCCAAGTAGATACGCAGTATTTT
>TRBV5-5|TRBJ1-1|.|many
CASSLEWGTEAFF
TGTGCCAGCAGCTTGGAGTGGGGAACTGAAGCTTTCTTT
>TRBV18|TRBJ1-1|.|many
CASSAGMNTEAFF
TGTGCCAGCTCAGCAGGCATGAACACTGAAGCTTTCTTT
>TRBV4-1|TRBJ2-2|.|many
CASSQAGRNTGELFF
TGCGCCAGCAGCCAAGCGGGCCGGAACACCGGGGAGCTGTTTTTT
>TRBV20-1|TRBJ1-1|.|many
CSAFPGRDTEAFF
TGCAGTGCCTTTCCCGGAAGGGACACTGAAGCTTTCTTT
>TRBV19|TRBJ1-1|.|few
CASSIPAGGTEAFF
TGTGCCAGTAGTATCCCGGCAGGAGGCACTGAAGCTTTCTTT
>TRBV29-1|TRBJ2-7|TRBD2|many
CSVRTSGSHEQYF
TGCAGCGTCCGGACTAGCGGGAGTCACGAGCAGTACTTC
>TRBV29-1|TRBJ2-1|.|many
CSVVYSTDLPFF
TGCAGCGTTGTGTACTCCACCGATTTACCGTTCTTC
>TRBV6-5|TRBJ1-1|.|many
CASSYLYREVPEAFF
TGTGCCAGCAGTTACCTTTACAGGGAGGTCCCTGAAGCTTTCTTT
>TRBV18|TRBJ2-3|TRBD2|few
CASLPGLATDTQYF
TGTGCCAGCTTACCGGGACTAGCTACAGATACGCAGTATTTT
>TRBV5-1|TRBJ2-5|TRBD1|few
CASSPQGTSQETQYF
TGCGCCAGCAGTCCACAGGGGACGTCCCAAGAGACCCAGTACTTC
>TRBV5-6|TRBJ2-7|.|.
CASSGQLGLSKEQYF
TGTGCCAGCAGCGGACAATTGGGACTGTCTAAAGAGCAGTACTTC
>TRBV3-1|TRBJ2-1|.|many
CASSQGGGRSYNEQFF
TGTGCCAGCAGCCAGGGTGGGGGGCGTTCCTACAATGAGCAGTTCTTC
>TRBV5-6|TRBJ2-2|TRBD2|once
CASSVIAGGPGGELFF
TGTGCCAGCAGCGTGATCGCGGGGGGGCCTGGCGGGGAGCTGTTTTTT
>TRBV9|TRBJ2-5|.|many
CASSVAGDGQETQYF
TGTGCCAGCAGCGTAGCCGGGGACGGACAAGAGACCCAGTACTTC
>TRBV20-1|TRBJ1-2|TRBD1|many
CSAPPGTGGINYGYTF
TGCAGTGCCCCCCCCGGGACAGGGGGGATAAACTATGGCTACACCTTC
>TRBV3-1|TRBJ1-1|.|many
CASSLRGQGYAEAFF
TGTGCCAGCAGCCTAAGGGGCCAGGGTTACGCTGAAGCTTTCTTT
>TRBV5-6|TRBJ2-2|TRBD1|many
CASSWGRGLNAGELFF
TGTGCCAGCAGCTGGGGCAGGGGGCTGAACGCCGGGGAGCTGTTTTTT
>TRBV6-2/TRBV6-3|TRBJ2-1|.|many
CASSWAGGSYNEQFF
TGTGCCAGCAGTTGGGCAGGGGGGTCCTACAATGAGCAGTTCTTC
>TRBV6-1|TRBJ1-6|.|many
CASSAGPYNSPLHF
TGTGCCAGCAGTGCAGGGCCCTATAATTCACCCCTCCACTTT
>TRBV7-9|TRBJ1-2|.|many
CASNFDPNYGYTF
TGTGCCAGCAACTTTGACCCTAACTATGGCTACACCTTC
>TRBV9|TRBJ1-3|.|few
CASSVEGGNTIYF
TGTGCCAGCAGCGTAGAAGGGGGAAACACCATATATTTT
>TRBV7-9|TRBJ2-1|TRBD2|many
CASSPRGSGSFSSYNEQFF
TGTGCCAGCAGCCCCCGTGGCAGCGGGAGCTTCAGTTCCTACAATGAGCAGTTCTTC
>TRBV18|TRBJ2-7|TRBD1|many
CASSLDRGSEQYF
TGTGCCAGCTCCCTGGACAGGGGTAGCGAGCAGTACTTC
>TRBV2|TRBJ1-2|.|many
CASRQASALNYGYTF
TGTGCCAGCAGACAGGCCTCGGCTCTTAACTATGGCTACACCTTC
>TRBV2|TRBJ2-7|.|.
CASSRTDLSYEQYF
TGTGCCAGCAGTAGGACGGACCTCTCCTACGAGCAGTACTTC
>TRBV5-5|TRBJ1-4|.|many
CASSLRGEFMAEKLFF
TGTGCCAGCAGCTTGAGGGGGGAATTCATGGCTGAAAAACTGTTTTTT
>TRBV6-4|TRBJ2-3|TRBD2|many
CASSVAGGTDTQYF
TGTGCCAGCAGCGTTGCGGGGGGCACAGATACGCAGTATTTT
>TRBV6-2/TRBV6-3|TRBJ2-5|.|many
CASSYSSTGGGETQYF
TGTGCCAGCAGTTACTCGAGTACGGGGGGCGGCGAGACCCAGTACTTC
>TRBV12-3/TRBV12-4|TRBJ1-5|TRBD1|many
CASSKMTGGFGNQPQHF
TGTGCCAGCAGTAAAATGACAGGGGGATTTGGCAATCAGCCCCAGCATTTT
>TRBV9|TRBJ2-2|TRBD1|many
CASSVGTGGRTGELFF
TGTGCCAGCAGCGTTGGGACAGGGGGCCGCACCGGGGAGCTGTTTTTT
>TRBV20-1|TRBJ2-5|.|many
CSALREVGETQYF
TGCAGTGCTCTACGGGAAGTGGGGGAGACCCAGTACTTC
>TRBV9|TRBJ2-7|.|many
CASSGDSTTGSYEQYF
TGTGCCAGCAGCGGGGATTCGACAACGGGGTCCTACGAGCAGTACTTC